A selection of T cell receptor beta chains follows, all from one sample in a study of T cell changes during pregnancy in multiple sclerosis. Generated by immunoSEQ multiplex PCR, the TCRdb table keeps only in-frame clones and is missing some. This sample has about 89,000 clones, with around 92% found just once. Sequencing used peripheral blood, obtained after pregnancy. The receptors originated from a female donor in good health, enrolled as a control in a pregnancy study. Each CDR3 is given with its conserved first and last residue. Fields, in order: V gene, clone size, J gene, D gene, CDR3 DNA, CDR3 protein. A D gene is named only where the DNA matches it firmly. Only some rows state a clone size, as once, few, many or a class for expanded clones.

>TRBV27|-|TRBJ2-4|-
TGTGCCAGCAGTTTCCCGACAGGAAAAAACATTCAGTACTTC
CASSFPTGKNIQYF
>TRBV11-2|-|TRBJ1-1|TRBD1
TGTGCCAGCAGCCCGCCTGGGACAGGGGTTGAAGCTTTCTTT
CASSPPGTGVEAFF
>TRBV28|-|TRBJ2-7|-
TGTGCCAGCACCCCTCCAGGGGTTCCCGTGGAGCAGTACTTC
CASTPPGVPVEQYF
>TRBV19|-|TRBJ1-5|-
TGTGCCAGTAGTATCCTGGGCAGGGGTGATTATCAGCCCCAGCATTTT
CASSILGRGDYQPQHF
>TRBV28|-|TRBJ2-1|TRBD2
TGTGTTAGCGGGAGAGGGTATGAGCAGTTCTTC
CVSGRGYEQFF
>TRBV9|-|TRBJ1-2|-
TGTGCCAGCAGCGCTGGGGCAGTCAACTATGGCTACACCTTC
CASSAGAVNYGYTF
>TRBV2|-|TRBJ1-2|-
TGTGCCAGCAGCACTCGCGGGAGGGGCGGTGGCTACACCTTC
CASSTRGRGGGYTF
>TRBV27|-|TRBJ1-1|TRBD1
TGTGCCAGCAGTTTTCTGCCAGGGGGTGAAGCTTTCTTT
CASSFLPGGEAFF
>TRBV6-4|-|TRBJ2-3|TRBD2
TGTGCCAGCAGTGACGGGGTAGCGGGGGGGCCAGATACGCAGTATTTT
CASSDGVAGGPDTQYF
>TRBV29-1|-|TRBJ1-1|-
TGCAGCGTTGAAGGGGCAGGGAACACTGAAGCTTTCTTT
CSVEGAGNTEAFF
>TRBV28|-|TRBJ2-5|TRBD2
TGTGCCAGCAGCGGCCCTCTAGCGGGAGAAGAGACCCAGTACTTC
CASSGPLAGEETQYF
>TRBV6-4|-|TRBJ2-3|TRBD2
TGTGCCAGCAGTGTAGAAGCGGGGGACACAGATACGCAGTATTTT
CASSVEAGDTDTQYF
>TRBV18|-|TRBJ2-1|TRBD1
TGTGCCAGCTCACCGAGCTACAGGGGCGCCTACAATGAGCAGTTCTTC
CASSPSYRGAYNEQFF
>TRBV11-2|-|TRBJ2-7|TRBD2
TGTGCCAGCAGCTTTTCGGGCGGGGGCTACGAGCAGTACTTC
CASSFSGGGYEQYF
>TRBV6-6|-|TRBJ2-1|TRBD1
TGTGCCAGCAGTTACCGGGGACAGGGGTTGAGTGAGCAGTTCTTC
CASSYRGQGLSEQFF
>TRBV6-5|-|TRBJ1-6|-
TGTGCCTCCCGTCCCTATAATTCACCCCTCCACTTT
CASRPYNSPLHF
>TRBV7-9|-|TRBJ2-7|TRBD1
TGTGCCAGCAGCTTAGCCCGGACAGGGGACTCCTACGAGCAGTACTTC
CASSLARTGDSYEQYF
>TRBV19|-|TRBJ1-5|-
TGTGCCAGTAGACTCAAACTTAATAGCAATCAGCCCCAGCATTTT
CASRLKLNSNQPQHF
>TRBV7-6|-|TRBJ2-1|-
TGTGCCAGCAGCTTACCGTTTCGGGGCAATGAGCAGTTCTTC
CASSLPFRGNEQFF
>TRBV7-3|-|TRBJ2-1|-
TGTGCCAGCAGCTTAAATCGGGGGGCCTTCAATGAGCAGTTCTTC
CASSLNRGAFNEQFF
>TRBV9|-|TRBJ1-1|-
TGTGCCAGCAGCGTAGCCAAGGGGCGAGGTTGGGACACTGAAGCTTTCTTT
CASSVAKGRGWDTEAFF
>TRBV7-9|-|TRBJ2-4|TRBD1
TGTGCCAGCAGCCCGCATGGGGACAGGAAAAACATTCAGTACTTC
CASSPHGDRKNIQYF
>TRBV11-2|-|TRBJ2-1|TRBD2
TGTGCCAGCTCTAGCGGGATACGCAATGAGCAGTTCTTC
CASSSGIRNEQFF
>TRBV6-5|few|TRBJ1-5|TRBD1
TGTGCCAGCGGAACGACAGGGAATCAGCCCCAGCATTTT
CASGTTGNQPQHF
>TRBV12-5|once|TRBJ1-4|TRBD1
TGTGCTAGTGGTTATTTAGGGGGCGCGAGGAATGAAAAACTGTTTTTT
CASGYLGGARNEKLFF
>TRBV4-1|once|TRBJ1-5|TRBD1
TGCGCCAGCAGCCCGGACAGGGTTGCCAATCAGCCCCAGCATTTT
CASSPDRVANQPQHF
>TRBV27|few|TRBJ2-1|TRBD2
TGTGCCAGCAGTTCGGGGGGGGGAGGGAGCTCCTACAATGAGCAGTTCTTC
CASSSGGGGSSYNEQFF
>TRBV6-1|-|TRBJ2-3|TRBD2
TGTGCCAGCAGTGAAGCTAGCGGGAACCCCACAGATACGCAGTATTTT
CASSEASGNPTDTQYF
>TRBV6-1|once|TRBJ2-7|-
TGTGCCAGCAGCCCTGACGTTTGGGCCCACGAGCAGTACTTC
CASSPDVWAHEQYF
>TRBV12-5|-|TRBJ2-1|TRBD1
TGTGCTAGTGTCCCGGGACAGGGCTACAATGAGCAGTTCTTC
CASVPGQGYNEQFF
>TRBV7-3|-|TRBJ1-1|-
TGTGCCAGCAGCCGAGAGATGAACACTGAAGCTTTCTTT
CASSREMNTEAFF
>TRBV30|-|TRBJ1-1|-
TGTGCCTGGAGTGTACAAAGGGGCGTGGGGAACACTGAAGCTTTCTTT
CAWSVQRGVGNTEAFF
>TRBV5-4|-|TRBJ1-3|-
TGTGCCAGCAGTACTGGACAGGGAAACACCATATATTTT
CASSTGQGNTIYF
>TRBV6-1|-|TRBJ1-5|TRBD1
TGTGCCAGCAGTGAACAGGGGGCCAGCACCCAGCCCCAGCATTTT
CASSEQGASTQPQHF
>TRBV29-1|-|TRBJ2-6|TRBD1
TGCAGCGTTGGACAGGGCAGAGACTACTCTGGGGCCAACGTCCTGACTTTC
CSVGQGRDYSGANVLTF
>TRBV21-1|-|TRBJ2-4|-
TGTGCCAGCAGCCCTGAAATGGGGGGGGAGGTAGCCAAAAACATTCAGTACTTC
CASSPEMGGEVAKNIQYF
>TRBV5-5|-|TRBJ1-5|-
TGTGCCAGCAGTCCACATACAGGGCCTCGCCAGCCCCAGCATTTT
CASSPHTGPRQPQHF
>TRBV28|-|TRBJ2-6|-
TGTGCCAGCAGTGACTATTCTCAGAGCTCTGGGGCCAACGTCCTGACTTTC
CASSDYSQSSGANVLTF
>TRBV7-8|-|TRBJ1-2|-
TGTGCCAGCAGCCCCGGGAGGGTCAAGGACTACACCTTC
CASSPGRVKDYTF
>TRBV6-5|few|TRBJ1-1|-
TGTGCCAGCAGCCCCCTTTTAGGGGGAGACACTGAAGCTTTCTTT
CASSPLLGGDTEAFF
>TRBV15|-|TRBJ2-7|TRBD2
TGTGCCACCAGCTCCCATTCGGGAGGGTTGGGCGAGCAGTACTTC
CATSSHSGGLGEQYF
>TRBV7-2|-|TRBJ2-1|TRBD2
TGTGCCAGCAGCTGGGGACTAGCGGGAGGGTTTGGCAATGAGCAGTTCTTC
CASSWGLAGGFGNEQFF
>TRBV2|-|TRBJ2-5|-
TGTGCCAGCGGCTTTCAAGAGACCCAGTACTTC
CASGFQETQYF
>TRBV7-8|-|TRBJ1-2|TRBD1
TGTGCCAGCAGCCCGAGGAATAAGGGACAGGGAAATGGCTACACCTTC
CASSPRNKGQGNGYTF
>TRBV7-3|-|TRBJ2-7|TRBD2
TGTGCCAGCAGCTCCGTACTAGCGGGGGCCTACGAGCAGTACTTC
CASSSVLAGAYEQYF
>TRBV27|-|TRBJ2-7|TRBD2
TGTGCCAGCAGTTCCCCAAGGACTAGCGGGACCTACGAGCAGTACTTC
CASSSPRTSGTYEQYF
>TRBV5-1|-|TRBJ1-1|-
TGCGCCAGCAGCCGCCTAAGGGGTGGGGACACTGAAGCTTTCTTT
CASSRLRGGDTEAFF
>TRBV7-9|-|TRBJ2-5|-
TGTGCCAGCAGTCCCCTAACGATCCAAGAGACCCAGTACTTC
CASSPLTIQETQYF
>TRBV10-2|-|TRBJ1-1|TRBD1
TGCGCCAGCAGTGAGCCTAAAGGGACAGGGAGGGCCACTGAAGCTTTCTTT
CASSEPKGTGRATEAFF
>TRBV4-2|-|TRBJ1-4|-
TGTGCCAGCAGCCAAGAAGGAGTCGGGGAAAAACTGTTTTTT
CASSQEGVGEKLFF
>TRBV5-4|medium-sized|TRBJ2-3|-
TGTGCCAGCAGCGTGGACATTTTTTCCACAGATACGCAGTATTTT
CASSVDIFSTDTQYF
>TRBV11-2|once|TRBJ2-5|TRBD2
TGTGCCAGCAGCTTATTGGGACTAGATTTGGAGACCCAGTACTTC
CASSLLGLDLETQYF
>TRBV19|once|TRBJ1-6|-
TGTGCCAGTAGTACCGGGGATAATTCACCCCTCCACTTT
CASSTGDNSPLHF
>TRBV7-2|once|TRBJ1-5|-
TGTGCCAGCAGCTTAGTAGGACAACCTTGGAGACAGCCCCAGCATTTT
CASSLVGQPWRQPQHF
>TRBV2|few|TRBJ2-5|TRBD1
TGTGCCAGCAATGTGGGACAGGGGAGCGGGACCCAGTACTTC
CASNVGQGSGTQYF
>TRBV5-1|-|TRBJ2-2|-
TGCGCCAGCAGCTACACATCCGCCGGGGAGCTGTTTTTT
CASSYTSAGELFF
>TRBV5-4|-|TRBJ2-5|-
TGTGCCAGCGGGAAGCCTCGAGGGATGAGTGGAGAGACCCAGTACTTC
CASGKPRGMSGETQYF